These 9 T cell receptor beta chains originate from one sample sequenced in a study of beta chain features in type 1 diabetes (dated by TCRdb to between 2017 and 2018). The method behind the library was the immunoSEQ multiplex PCR assay. The entire isolated RNA was reverse transcribed using the High Capacity cDNA Reverse Transcription Kit, and thus expressed TCRB transcripts were sequenced. TCRdb re-hosts the immuneACCESS table, in-frame sequences only. Its copies lack some clones; in the studies checked, an unresolved V gene accounts for under half of them, and the cause for the rest is not known. The sample data list hundreds of thousands of clones, and 13% to 15% of these were observed just once. The top ten constitute about 0.027% of the sample. The sequencing input was naive CD4+ T cells from blood. Reading the label with the study, this specimen's cell subset or site is: true naive CD4+ T cells. The receptors were gathered from a woman aged 35 to 49 in good health.

Concerning this clone: The same CDR3 also results from other DNA sequences found in this sample. The chain is built from TRBV18 and TRBJ1-1; the D is unclear. V was clipped by 2 bases and J by 5 bases, with 9 bases between them. Per germline, CDR1 KGHSH and CDR2 LQKENI. The CDR3 runs to 13 residues. In nucleotides, the CDR3 is TGTGCCAGCTCACCAGTCGCGGGAACTGAAGCTTTCTTT. Protein sequence: CASSPVAGTEAFF.

The chain couples TRBV11-2 to TRBJ2-2, with 10 bases that match TRBD1. Trimming at V came to 5 bases and at J to 4 bases, leaving 10 bases not matched to a gene. This CDR3 is 17 amino acids long. Germline lookup yields CDR1 SGHAT and CDR2 FQNNGV. CDR3 nucleotides: TGTGCCAGCAGCCCCCTTCGACAGGGGGCGGCCACCGGGGAGCTGTTTTTT. The encoded protein is CASSPLRQGAATGELFF. Full variable domain (missing parts from reference TRBV11-2 and TRBJ2-2): EAGVAQSPRYKIIEKRQSVAFWCNPISGHATLYWYQQILGQGPKLLIQFQNNGVVDDSQLPKDRFSAERLKGVDSTLKIQPAKLEDSAVYLCASSPLRQGAATGELFFGEGSRLTVL.

This clone was recorded at least ten times. The chain couples TRBV29-1 to TRBJ2-3; possibly TRBD2 for D (6 bases). CDR3 length: 12 residues. Germline V gives CDR1 SQVTM, CDR2 ANQGSEA. V shed 7 bases and J shed 4 bases, with 12 bases lying between them. In DNA form, the CDR3 reads TGCAGCGCCCGACTAGGGGCAGATACGCAGTATTTT. Amino acids: CSARLGADTQYF.

This sequence joins TRBV7-2 and TRBJ2-2; D remains ambiguous. CDR1 is SGHTA, CDR2 FQGNSA, per germline. This CDR3 is 14 amino acids long. Trimming stripped 5 bases from V and 1 base from J, with 8 bases between. The CDR3 here is CASSPTRNTGELFF. CDR3 DNA sequence: TGTGCCAGCAGCCCAACCAGGAACACCGGGGAGCTGTTTTTT.

The chain is built from TRBV4-2 and TRBJ2-6; 10 positions agree with TRBD1. Per germline, CDR1 LGHNA and CDR2 YNFKEQ. Unmatched junction bases numbered 3, after V lost 5 bases and J lost 2 bases. This CDR3 is built from 16 residues. The CDR3 here is CASSSDRGAGANVLTF. Here the CDR3 DNA reads TGTGCCAGCAGCTCGGACAGGGGGGCTGGGGCCAACGTCCTGACTTTC.

The V call is TRBV5-5, the J call TRBJ1-1, with no clear D. Trimming cost V 4 bases and J 1 base, with 11 bases left between them. CDR3 size: 14 residues. Germline V CDR1 and CDR2: SGHKS, YYEKEE (reference sequence). The CDR3 bases are TGTGCCAGCAGCCCGATGAACAGGAACACTGAAGCTTTCTTT. This translates into CASSPMNRNTEAFF.

This clone appeared a few times. V usage is TRBV4-3 and J usage is TRBJ2-7; TRBD1 matches 9 bases. This CDR3 is 15 amino acids long. Germline V gene sequence: CDR1 LGHNA, CDR2 YSLEER. V shed 5 bases, J shed 5 bases, and the junction held 10 bases outside the gene matches. The CDR3 sequence is CASSTGTGSRNEQYF. CDR3 nucleotides: TGCGCCAGCAGCACAGGGACAGGGTCAAGGAACGAGCAGTACTTC.

Only a few counts were recorded for this clone. The CDR3 DNA sequence: TGTGCCAGCAGTGCGTCTAGCGGGGGGCCCGCCACCGGGGAGCTGTTTTTT. Protein sequence: CASSASSGGPATGELFF. The chain combines TRBV2 with TRBJ2-2, with 11 bases matching TRBD2. The germline CDR1 and CDR2 sequences are SNHLY and FYNNEI. Trimming took 4 bases from V and 4 from J; bases not matched to a gene: 8. This CDR3 has 17 amino acids.

This clone was counted between two and nine times. The rearrangement links TRBV6-4 to TRBJ2-1, with a tentative D call TRBD2 (7 bases). Germline loops: CDR1 MRHNA, CDR2 SNTAGT. The CDR3 spans 18 residues. The ends were cut back, 6 bases at V and 3 bases at J, with 24 bases in the middle. The CDR3 bases are TGTGCCAGCAGCCCGAACGGTAGGGAGGGGGATTTCTACAATGAGCAGTTCTTC. This sequence encodes CASSPNGREGDFYNEQFF.